This paragraph covers one T cell receptor beta chain sequence. Its antigen is still unknown. The data were obtained in a study of blood T cells in healthy people across ages. General study findings and limits: Observed TCR beta diversity showed a strong correlation with the percentage of naive T cells as measured by flow cytometry.

Using a J-beta primer mix together with a sample-barcoded 5' primer, a second PCR was run for roughly 6 to 11 cycles. The authors tagged each cDNA molecule using a template-switch adaptor with 12 random nucleotides. One entry per CDR3 protein, called by TCRdb with MiXCR from the 5' RACE reads. The profile shows about 730,000 distinct CDR3 sequences, 43% of them singletons. The clonotype comes from a woman aged 55-70 years in good health. Sequencing used blood.

The CDR3 protein is CASSLELLNTEAFF. The CDR3 coding sequence is TGCGCCAGCAGCTTGGAATTATTGAACACTGAAGCTTTCTTT. The chain combines TRBV5-1 with TRBJ1-1; no reliable D call. The V end was cut by 0 bases, the J end by 0 bases, with 6 bases between. The CDR3 extends over 14 amino acids. CDR1 and CDR2 (germline): SGHRS, YFSETQ.